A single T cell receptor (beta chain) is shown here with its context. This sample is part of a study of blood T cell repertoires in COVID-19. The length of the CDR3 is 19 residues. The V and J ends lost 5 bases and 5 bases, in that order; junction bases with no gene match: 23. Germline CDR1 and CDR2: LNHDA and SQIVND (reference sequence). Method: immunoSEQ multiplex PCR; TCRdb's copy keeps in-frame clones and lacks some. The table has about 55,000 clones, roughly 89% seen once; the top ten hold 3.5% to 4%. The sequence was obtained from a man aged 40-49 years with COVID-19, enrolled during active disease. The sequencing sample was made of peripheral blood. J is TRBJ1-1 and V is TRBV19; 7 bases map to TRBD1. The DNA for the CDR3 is TGTGCCAGTAGTCCGACCCTCTTTGTCAGGGGGAAGGTTAGGACTGAAGCTTTCTTT. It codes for CASSPTLFVRGKVRTEAFF. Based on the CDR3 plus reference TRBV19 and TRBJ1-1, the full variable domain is DGGITQSPKYLFRKEGQNVTLSCEQNLNHDAMYWYRQDPGQGLRLIYYSQIVNDFQKGDIAEGYSVSREKKESFPLTVTSAQKNPTAFYLCASSPTLFVRGKVRTEAFFGQGTRLTVV.